This entry features one TCR beta chain sequence. TCRdb keeps only in-frame clones here, not all; method: immunoSEQ multiplex PCR. The table lists 50,000 to 70,000 clones, over 90% of them singletons. The junction had 5 bases not matched to a gene; V was cut back by 0 bases and J by 0 bases. This CDR3 has 16 amino acids. Per the germline V gene, CDR1 is LNHDA and CDR2 is SQIVND (reference sequence). These data originate in a study of OX40 agonist ivuxolimab in advanced cancers. This TCR came from an adult with an advanced solid tumor such as melanoma, head and neck, liver or kidney cancer. V is TRBV19 and J is TRBJ2-7, with 7 bases that match TRBD2. The source material was CD4+ or CD8+ T cells sorted from blood, sampled in a trial of the OX40 agonist ivuxolimab. CDR3 residues: CASSIDRSSGSYEQYF. Written as DNA, the CDR3 is TGTGCCAGTAGTATAGATCGATCTAGCGGCTCCTACGAGCAGTACTTC. Full variable domain (missing parts from reference TRBV19 and TRBJ2-7): DGGITQSPKYLFRKEGQNVTLSCEQNLNHDAMYWYRQDPGQGLRLIYYSQIVNDFQKGDIAEGYSVSREKKESFPLTVTSAQKNPTAFYLCASSIDRSSGSYEQYFGPGTRLTVT.